These 27 T cell receptor beta chains were all obtained from the same sample, sequenced in a study of technical replicates of blood from a few donors. Assay: immunoSEQ multiplex PCR; the TCRdb copy retains only in-frame clones and omits some. Here the sample spans tens of thousands of clones, 90% to 95% being singletons. Sample: T cells isolated from PBMCs. These receptors came from a human donor in good health.

The rearrangement uses TRBV2 and TRBJ1-4; TRBD1 agrees at 9 bases. Germline assignment: CDR1 SNHLY and CDR2 FYNNEI. The CDR3 consists of 15 residues. Unmatched junction bases numbered 5, after V lost 6 bases and J lost 3 bases. CDR3 sequence reads: CASRSRTGANEKLFF. CDR3 DNA: TGTGCCAGCAGATCCCGGACAGGGGCTAATGAAAAACTGTTTTTT.

This clone was seen just once. This chain links TRBV19 with TRBJ1-2; 8 positions match TRBD1. Germline V gene lookup returns CDR1 LNHDA and CDR2 SQIVND (reference sequence). CDR3 size: 12 residues. Unmatched junction bases numbered 4, after V lost 6 bases and J lost 7 bases. CDR3 coding DNA: TGTGCCAGTAGCTCAGGGGGCGTTGGCTACACCTTC. Translated: CASSSGGVGYTF.

CDR3 sequence: CASSLGPRQGGGGRAFF. The CDR3 region has the DNA TGCGCCAGCAGCTTGGGGCCGAGACAGGGCGGCGGAGGGCGCGCTTTCTTT. The chain carries TRBV5-1 and TRBJ1-1; 7 bases match TRBD1. Germline V gene data show CDR1 as SGHRS and CDR2 as YFSETQ. With V trimmed by 0 bases and J by 11 bases, 19 bases remained unmatched. CDR3 length: 17 amino acids.

The chain uses TRBV28 and TRBJ2-3, with 13 bases identical to TRBD2. The CDR3 consists of 17 residues. Germline loops: CDR1 MDHEN, CDR2 SYDVKM. V gave up 1 base and J gave up 6 bases; unmatched junction bases: 7. CDR3 bases: TGTGCCAGCAGTTTATTTACTAGCGGGAGGGTAGAGGATACGCAGTATTTT. This sequence encodes CASSLFTSGRVEDTQYF. The entire variable domain, with the rest obtained from reference TRBV28 and TRBJ2-3, is as follows: DVKVTQSSRYLVKRTGEKVFLECVQDMDHENMFWYRQDPGLGLRLIYFSYDVKMKEKGDIPEGYSVSREKKERFSLILESASTNQTSMYLCASSLFTSGRVEDTQYFGPGTRLTVL.

The chain combines TRBV6-1 with TRBJ2-3; 13 bases align to TRBD2. After removal of 4 bases from V and 2 bases from J, the junction contained 9 bases not matched to a gene. The CDR3 contains 18 residues. CDR1 and CDR2 (germline): MNHNS, SASEGT. The CDR3 DNA follows: TGTGCCAGCAGTGTGACTAGCGGGGGGCTCGATTACACAGATACGCAGTATTTT. It translates to CASSVTSGGLDYTDTQYF.

The rearrangement joins TRBV27 to TRBJ2-7; 7 bases are shared with TRBD1. This CDR3 comprises 15 residues. Germline loops: CDR1 MNHEY, CDR2 SMNVEV (reference sequence). V gave up 2 bases and J gave up 6 bases; unmatched junction bases: 10. The CDR3 sequence: CASSLEQGGRGEQYF. In DNA, the CDR3 is TGTGCCAGCAGTTTAGAACAAGGGGGCCGGGGCGAGCAGTACTTC.

The chain couples TRBV14 to TRBJ1-1, with D possibly being TRBD1 (6 bases). The CDR3 contains 11 residues. V lost 6 bases, J lost 5 bases, and 7 bases lay in between. Germline V CDR1 and CDR2: SGHDN, FVKESK. CDR3 coding DNA: TGTGCCAGCAGTCAGGGGACTGAAGCTTTCTTT. Protein product: CASSQGTEAFF.

This chain links TRBV6-5 with TRBJ2-5; D is unclear. The V end was cut by 0 bases, the J end by 1 base, with 9 bases between. CDR3 length: 15 amino acids. Per the germline V gene, CDR1 is MNHEY and CDR2 is SVGAGI. Written as DNA, the CDR3 is TGTGCCAGCAGTTACTCGAGGAGTTCCCAAGAGACCCAGTACTTC. Translation: CASSYSRSSQETQYF.

The CDR3 loop is CAIGTAQETQYF. The CDR3 nucleotides read TGTGCCATAGGGACAGCCCAAGAGACCCAGTACTTC. V and J are TRBV10-3 and TRBJ2-5; 7 bases match TRBD1. Germline-derived CDR1 and CDR2 are ENHRY and SYGVKD. The junction had 2 bases not matched to a gene; V was cut back by 9 bases and J by 1 base. The CDR3 runs 12 residues.

This chain links TRBV20-1 with TRBJ2-7, with D uncertain. The V gene lost 5 bases and the J gene lost 1 base, with 6 bases spanning the gap. CDR3 length: 11 amino acids. Germline loops: CDR1 DFQATT, CDR2 SNEGSKA (reference sequence). CDR3 sequence reads: CSAPESYEQYF. As DNA, the CDR3 is TGCAGTGCTCCAGAATCCTACGAGCAGTACTTC.

This clone was counted a single time. The J gene is TRBJ1-2, the V gene TRBV7-2; D might be TRBD1 (5 bases). The CDR3 covers 14 residues. V lost 6 bases to trimming and J lost 5 bases, with 16 bases between them. CDR1 is SGHTA, CDR2 FQGNSA, per germline. The DNA for the CDR3 is TGTGCCAGCAGTTCAAAATCCGGGGGTTATGGCTACACCTTC. This translates into CASSSKSGGYGYTF.

The chain combines TRBV5-1 with TRBJ2-5; D is uncertain. Per the germline V gene, CDR1 is SGHRS and CDR2 is YFSETQ. CDR3 length: 12 amino acids. V lost 0 bases to trimming and J lost 5 bases, with 5 bases between them. CDR3 sequence: CASSLASETQYF. CDR3 sequence (DNA): TGCGCCAGCAGCTTGGCCTCGGAGACCCAGTACTTC.

J is TRBJ2-1 and V is TRBV11-3; 7 nucleotides line up with TRBD2. The ends lost 3 bases at V and 8 bases at J; junction bases unmatched: 16. The CDR3 totals 17 residues. Looked up from germline, CDR1 is SGHNT and CDR2 is YENEEA. CDR3 nucleotide sequence: TGTGCCAGCAGCTTCATCATTGGCCTAGCGGCAGGGTATGAGCAGTTCTTC. Translation: CASSFIIGLAAGYEQFF.

The chain combines TRBV2 with TRBJ1-2, with 7 bases lining up with TRBD1. Germline CDR1 and CDR2: SNHLY and FYNNEI. After removal of 0 bases from V and 14 bases from J, the junction contained 3 bases not matched to a gene. This CDR3 contains 11 residues. CDR3 nucleotides: TGTGCCAGCAGTGAAGCAGGGGGCAGAACCTTC. Residues: CASSEAGGRTF.

This sequence joins TRBV6-4 and TRBJ2-1, with TRBD1 matching 9 bases. J was trimmed by 3 bases and V by 6 bases; bases with no gene match: 6. From germline, CDR1 is MRHNA and CDR2 SNTAGT. The CDR3 spans 15 residues. CDR3 sequence: CASSDLGQGYNEQFF. DNA of the CDR3: TGTGCCAGCAGCGACCTGGGACAGGGCTACAATGAGCAGTTCTTC.

The chain combines TRBV6-5 with TRBJ2-5; possible D gene TRBD1, 5 bases. The CDR3 spans 14 residues. Germline loops: CDR1 MNHEY, CDR2 SVGAGI. The germline V and J ends were trimmed by 6 bases and 2 bases, with 13 bases remaining between them. CDR3: CASSLRTSQETQYF. Written as DNA, the CDR3 is TGTGCCAGCAGCTTGAGGACAAGTCAAGAGACCCAGTACTTC.

The chain links TRBV2 to TRBJ1-4; D possibly corresponds to TRBD1 (6 bases). The CDR3 consists of 14 residues. Trimming took 7 bases from V and 3 from J, leaving 12 bases between them. Germline loops: CDR1 SNHLY, CDR2 FYNNEI. The CDR3: CASTPGASNEKLFF. The CDR3 coding sequence is TGTGCCAGCACCCCAGGGGCATCTAATGAAAAACTGTTTTTT.

The chain combines TRBV18 with TRBJ2-7; no firm D call. The V end was cut by 6 bases, the J end by 5 bases, with 11 bases between. This CDR3 has 12 residues. Germline CDR1 is KGHSH and CDR2 is LQKENI. The CDR3 bases are TGTGCCAGCTCCCGGTCCCGGGACGAGCAGTACTTC. Protein sequence: CASSRSRDEQYF.

This rearrangement joins TRBV7-2 to TRBJ2-1; the match to TRBD2 covers 8 bases. Per the germline V gene, CDR1 is SGHTA and CDR2 is FQGNSA. V dropped 5 bases and J dropped 4; count of bases not matched to a gene: 10. The CDR3 length is 16 residues. The CDR3 region has the DNA TGTGCCAGCAGCGCCAAGGGACTAGTCATATACAATGAGCAGTTCTTC. Translation: CASSAKGLVIYNEQFF.

The J gene is TRBJ2-1, the V gene TRBV29-1, with 7 bases lining up with TRBD2. This CDR3 is 13 amino acids long. V shed 8 bases and J 0 bases; nucleotides not matched to a gene: 4. CDR1 and CDR2 from the germline V gene are SQVTM and ANQGSEA. Here the CDR3 DNA reads TGCAGCTCTAGGGAGGGCTCCTACAATGAGCAGTTCTTC. Protein product: CSSREGSYNEQFF.

The chain is built from TRBV28 and TRBJ2-7; unclear D gene. Between the trimmed V and J ends, which lost 3 bases and 7 bases, there was a span of 19 bases. CDR1 and CDR2 from the germline V gene are MDHEN and SYDVKM. The CDR3 has 15 residues. CDR3 nucleotide sequence: TGTGCCAGCAGTTTCGGCTCAGGTGCCGATGGGGAGCAGTACTTC. Protein: CASSFGSGADGEQYF.

This rearrangement joins TRBV6-6 to TRBJ1-5; D not resolved. The CDR3 spans 14 residues. Germline loops: CDR1 MNHNY, CDR2 SVGAGI (reference sequence). Deletions cut 2 bases from V and 11 bases from J, with 16 bases between. CDR3 residues: CASSYEQATGSQHF. The CDR3, as DNA: TGTGCCAGCAGTTACGAGCAGGCAACGGGGTCCCAGCATTTT.

The V gene is TRBV9, the J gene TRBJ1-1, with D tentatively TRBD1 (6 bases). Germline CDR1 reads SGDLS; CDR2 reads YYNGEE. The CDR3 loop spans 15 amino acids. Deletions cut 0 bases from V and 3 bases from J, with 12 bases between. The CDR3 loop reads CASSVATGMDTEAFF. The DNA of the CDR3 is TGTGCCAGCAGCGTAGCTACAGGGATGGACACTGAAGCTTTCTTT.

CDR3 in DNA: TGTGCCAGTAGTATAGACCCGACTAGCGCCGAGCAGTACTTC. It translates to CASSIDPTSAEQYF. The J gene is TRBJ2-7, the V gene TRBV19, with 8 bases identical to TRBD2. The V gene's germline CDR1 is LNHDA and CDR2 SQIVND (reference sequence). The CDR3 is 14 amino acids. The V and J ends lost 0 bases and 6 bases, in that order; junction bases with no gene match: 4.

The J gene is TRBJ1-2, the V gene TRBV2; 11 bases are a match to TRBD1. CDR1 is SNHLY, CDR2 FYNNEI, per germline. This CDR3 contains 18 residues. V was clipped by 8 bases and J by 6 bases; unmatched bases: 20. CDR3 nucleotides: TGTGCCAGCGTTCTTGAGAGGACAGGGGGCGCATCGATAGATGGCTACACCTTC. It codes for CASVLERTGGASIDGYTF.

For the CDR3, the DNA is TGTGCCAGTAGTATAAGCCTAGCCTACGAGCAGTACTTC. Protein: CASSISLAYEQYF. This chain connects TRBV19 to TRBJ2-7; D is unclear. Germline CDR1 LNHDA, CDR2 SQIVND (reference sequence). V lost 2 bases to trimming and J lost 2 bases, with 7 bases between them. The CDR3 has 13 amino acids.

This clone was picked up one time. CDR3 sequence (DNA): TGTGCCAGCAGTTTGACGGGAGGGGATACGCAGTATTTT. This sequence encodes CASSLTGGDTQYF. The genes are TRBV28 and TRBJ2-3; 8 positions match TRBD2. Looked up from germline, CDR1 is MDHEN and CDR2 is SYDVKM. With 3 bases clipped from V and 6 bases from J, the junction kept 2 bases outside the gene matches. The CDR3 covers 13 residues.